This T cell receptor beta chain was recorded in a study of blood T cell repertoires in COVID-19 (dated by TCRdb to 2018 to 2020). Describing the broader study: The collaborator samples originated in the United States, Italy and Spain and spanned the acute and convalescent phases of COVID-19. The prospective study material was composed of cDNA or gDNA derived from T cells, B-cell-depleted T cells, or PBMCs. Subjects who had been exposed to COVID-19, were actively infected with it, or had recovered from it provided the deeply sampled blood TCRbeta repertoires that made up the dataset. The repertoires were released in a freely available public database meant as a resource for research on the immune response to SARS-CoV-2. The samples were drawn from two sources: the first 160 participants of the ongoing ImmuneRACE study, and 950 to 1,500 subjects contributed by 6 global collaborators. The sample metadata nearly always contained a de-identified subject ID, COVID-19 status, age in years and sex. Where HLA class I and class II types were available, the types were taken from metadata supplied by the sample provider, not from assay-based typing. General findings and caveats noted by the study authors: Clinical and demographic metadata were provided uncurated, with the amount varying by source and participant.

TCRbeta CDR3 regions were amplified from genomic DNA by means of the immunoSEQ Assay, a bias-controlled multiplex PCR. On the study's bioinformatics: The number of nucleated cells in each sample was estimated from the amplification of reference gene primers within the assay. Sequence reads were collapsed and filtered to measure the absolute abundance of every unique TCRbeta CDR3 rearrangement. For each sample, productive Simpson clonality was calculated as the square root of Simpson's diversity index over productive rearrangements. Not all clones reach the TCRdb copy of this immuneACCESS table, which keeps in-frame sequences only. Checked studies attribute under half of the gap to unresolved V genes and leave the rest unexplained. The V and J calls and clone size were taken over from that table, and D and trimming were inferred from the DNA. In all, the sample holds fewer than 40,000 clones, and about 84% of those were seen once. Jointly, the top ten make up about 3% of the sample.

One collaborating source in Seattle enrolled patients while the patients were actively infected and followed the patients over time throughout the course of disease. Collaborating institutions collected whole blood in K2EDTA tubes following their own protocols. Collaborator samples were shipped for TCRbeta analysis as frozen whole blood, isolated PBMCs, or DNA extracted from either sample type. Inclusive of the bounding cysteine and phenylalanine, the CDR3 is 12 residues long. Kept here is only the CDR3 DNA, which spans 36 bases and is read in frame from base 1. The CDR1 and CDR2 encoded by the germline V gene are LGHNT and FRNRAP. V is shortened by 8 bases, J by 2 bases, and the region joining them spans 4 bases. A word on this clone: The antigen it binds to is not known. The record has no base qualities; no much larger clone is one base away.

Recombination linked TRBV12-5 to TRBJ2-6, with no D gene named confidently. The sequence derives from a man between 70 and 80 years old with COVID-19, enrolled during active disease. Sequencing was carried out using peripheral blood. The DNA sequence is given as TGTGCTAGTCCTACTGGGGCCAACGTCCTGACTTTC. The encoded protein is CASPTGANVLTF.